The 10 T cell receptor beta chains in this list originate from one sample, sequenced in a study of T cell repertoires in ileal Crohn's disease. Using immunoSEQ multiplex PCR, the repertoire was profiled, and TCRdb retains in-frame clones only, with some absent. This table holds around 9,900 clones, around 79% found once. The time point here: neoterminal ileum biopsy at postoperative endoscopy, about 6 months after surgery. Sequences were obtained from ileal tissue. These receptors were taken from an adult with Crohn's disease.

The rearrangement links TRBV6-1 to TRBJ1-4, with D possibly being TRBD1 (5 bases). With 4 bases removed from V and 6 bases from J, the gap between germline ends came to 12 bases. CDR3 size: 14 residues. Germline loops: CDR1 MNHNS, CDR2 SASEGT. The CDR3 nucleotides are TGTGCCAGCAGTGTCGGGGGGAAGGATGAAAAACTGTTTTTT. Translating gives CASSVGGKDEKLFF.

The chain employs TRBV6-5 and TRBJ2-7, with 8 bases fitting TRBD2. Germline V gene lookup returns CDR1 MNHEY and CDR2 SVGAGI. This CDR3 region has 14 residues. V lost 5 bases, J lost 3 bases, and 6 bases stayed unmatched. CDR3 DNA sequence: TGTGCCAGCAGTCGCCCCGGGAGGGGCTACGAGCAGTACTTC. Translation gives CASSRPGRGYEQYF.

The chain uses TRBV11-3 and TRBJ2-1; tentative D call: TRBD2 (5 bases). V lost 5 bases, J lost 4 bases, and 12 bases lay in between. Per germline, CDR1 SGHNT and CDR2 YENEEA. This CDR3 is built from 14 residues. CDR3 sequence (DNA): TGTGCCAGCAGCCGCACTAGGCAGTACAATGAGCAGTTCTTC. Its translation is CASSRTRQYNEQFF.

CDR3 amino acids: CATSRASSGRLHNEQFF. DNA of the CDR3: TGTGCCACCAGCAGAGCCTCTAGCGGGAGGCTCCACAATGAGCAGTTCTTC. The chain is built from TRBV15 and TRBJ2-1; 11 bases map to TRBD2. CDR3 size: 17 residues. CDR1 LNHNV and CDR2 YYDKDF come from the germline V gene (reference sequence). The V gene end was trimmed by 1 base and the J gene end by 5 bases; junction bases not matched to a gene: 7.

This clone has more than one count but fewer than ten. This chain joins TRBV10-3 and TRBJ2-7; 12 nucleotides match TRBD2. Trimming at V came to 4 bases and at J to 4 bases, leaving 8 bases not matched to a gene. Germline V lookup: CDR1 ENHRY, CDR2 SYGVKD. This CDR3 comprises 16 residues. The CDR3 spells CAISAVRTSGKYEQYF. Here the CDR3 DNA reads TGTGCCATCAGTGCGGTCCGGACTAGCGGGAAATACGAGCAGTACTTC.

Only a few counts were recorded for this clone. V and J are TRBV2 and TRBJ2-3; D may be TRBD2 (6 bases). Germline values: CDR1 SNHLY, CDR2 FYNNEI. Trimming cost V 5 bases and J 2 bases, with 11 bases left between them. The CDR3 is made up of 14 amino acids. CDR3 sequence reads: CASSRRGATDTQYF. The CDR3 DNA sequence: TGTGCCAGCAGTCGGAGGGGTGCCACAGATACGCAGTATTTT.

CDR3 sequence reads: CASSSGTEFNYGYTF. The CDR3, as DNA: TGTGCCAGCAGCTCAGGGACAGAGTTTAACTATGGCTACACCTTC. The V call is TRBV7-9, the J call TRBJ1-2; TRBD1 aligns across 7 bases. Unmatched junction bases numbered 6, after V lost 4 bases and J lost 1 base. Germline CDR1 and CDR2: SEHNR and FQNEAQ (reference sequence). CDR3 length: 15 amino acids.

The V call is TRBV9, the J call TRBJ1-2; 8 nucleotides line up with TRBD1. The CDR3 covers 21 residues. After removal of 0 bases from V and 0 bases from J, the junction contained 19 bases not matched to a gene. Germline V gives CDR1 SGDLS, CDR2 YYNGEE. The CDR3 DNA is TGTGCCAGCAGCGTAGGCGGGGTGCTGGCAGGGGGCACGGGGGCTAACTATGGCTACACCTTC. Translated, it gives CASSVGGVLAGGTGANYGYTF.

This clone was observed a few times. The chain combines TRBV19 with TRBJ2-1; 9 positions match TRBD1. The CDR3 sequence is 13 residues long. Germline V gene data show CDR1 as LNHDA and CDR2 as SQIVND (reference sequence). With V trimmed by 7 bases and J by 8 bases, 6 bases remained unmatched. The CDR3 spells CASKRDRVDEQFF. Here the CDR3 DNA reads TGTGCCAGTAAGAGGGACAGGGTCGATGAGCAGTTCTTC.

The chain carries TRBV9 and TRBJ2-7; 14 bases agree with TRBD2. Trimming cost V 2 bases and J 7 bases; bases outside gene matches: 2. The germline gives CDR1 SGDLS, CDR2 YYNGEE. The CDR3 has 14 amino acids. The CDR3 reads CASSVRLAGGEQYF. The DNA for the CDR3 is TGTGCCAGCAGCGTCCGACTAGCGGGAGGGGAGCAGTACTTC.